This passage covers 14 T cell receptor beta chains from one sample sequenced in a study of control samples from healthy donors and cancer patients (dated by TCRdb to about 2020). The library was made by the immunoSEQ multiplex PCR assay. TCRdb provides this immuneACCESS table in a form limited to in-frame rearrangements. Some clones are lacking; in checked studies, under half of them reflect an unresolved V gene, and why the rest are absent is not known. The sample profile shows 120,000 or so clones; approximately 87% of them were found once. About 2.7% of the sample goes to the ten largest clones. Sequencing was performed on blood. Receptors were obtained from a man between 60 and 70 years old in good health.

This chain links TRBV4-2 with TRBJ1-3; D is unresolved. Germline V gene data show CDR1 as LGHNA and CDR2 as YNFKEQ. The CDR3 sequence is 15 residues long. Between the trimmed V and J ends, which lost 3 bases and 0 bases, there was a span of 9 bases. In DNA, the CDR3 is TGTGCCAGCAGCCATTCTTCGAGCTCTGGAAACACCATATATTTT. It yields the protein CASSHSSSSGNTIYF.

V and J are TRBV30 and TRBJ1-1; D unclear. The V gene lost 2 bases and the J gene lost 0 bases, with 7 bases spanning the gap. The germline gives CDR1 GTSNPN, CDR2 SVGIG (reference sequence). The CDR3 is 13 amino acids. The CDR3: CAWSTQMNTEAFF. The DNA for the CDR3 is TGTGCCTGGAGTACGCAGATGAACACTGAAGCTTTCTTT. Based on the CDR3 plus reference TRBV30 and TRBJ1-1, the full variable domain is SQTIHQWPATLVQPVGSPLSLECTVEGTSNPNLYWYRQAAGRGLQLLFYSVGIGQISSEVPQNLSASRPQDRQFILSSKKLLLSDSGFYLCAWSTQMNTEAFFGQGTRLTVV.

The chain employs TRBV19 and TRBJ2-1; maybe TRBD1 (6 bases). V lost 2 bases and J 5 bases, leaving 10 bases between the germline ends. Germline V gives CDR1 LNHDA, CDR2 SQIVND (reference sequence). The CDR3 totals 14 residues. The CDR3 protein is CASSIWDNNNEQFF. In DNA form, the CDR3 reads TGTGCCAGTAGTATATGGGACAATAACAATGAGCAGTTCTTC.

V and J are TRBV19 and TRBJ2-2; D gene unclear. V lost 1 base to trimming and J lost 7 bases, with 13 bases between them. This CDR3 comprises 15 residues. Looked up from germline, CDR1 is LNHDA and CDR2 is SQIVND (reference sequence). CDR3 amino acids: CASSIVAGSGGELFF. The CDR3 region has the DNA TGTGCCAGTAGTATAGTGGCTGGGTCGGGCGGGGAGCTGTTTTTT. The whole variable domain, remainder taken from reference TRBV19 and TRBJ2-2, is DGGITQSPKYLFRKEGQNVTLSCEQNLNHDAMYWYRQDPGQGLRLIYYSQIVNDFQKGDIAEGYSVSREKKESFPLTVTSAQKNPTAFYLCASSIVAGSGGELFFGEGSRLTVL.

The V gene is TRBV19, the J gene TRBJ1-2; TRBD1 might be the D (5 bases). The CDR3 is made up of 15 amino acids. Germline V gene sequence: CDR1 LNHDA, CDR2 SQIVND (reference sequence). With 3 bases removed from V and 2 bases from J, the gap between germline ends came to 13 bases. The CDR3 DNA is TGTGCCAGTAGTATGGGGGACGGATTAAACTATGGCTACACCTTC. Protein product: CASSMGDGLNYGYTF.

The chain links TRBV7-8 to TRBJ1-2, with a possible D match to TRBD1 (6 bases). This CDR3 region has 15 residues. Germline V lookup: CDR1 SGHVS, CDR2 FQNEAQ. V shed 3 bases and J shed 5 bases, with 16 bases lying between them. For the CDR3, the DNA is TGTGCCAGCAGCTTGTCCGGACAGTCCCCATATGGCTACACCTTC. Translating gives CASSLSGQSPYGYTF.

The rearrangement joins TRBV5-1 to TRBJ2-3; no clear D. V gave up 4 bases and J gave up 2 bases, with 17 bases separating them. CDR3 length equals 16 residues. The germline CDR1 and CDR2 sequences are SGHRS and YFSETQ. CDR3 protein: CASSLGPLGPTDTQYF. Here the CDR3 DNA reads TGCGCCAGCAGCCTAGGCCCCCTAGGGCCCACAGATACGCAGTATTTT. The complete variable domain, with remaining parts taken from reference TRBV5-1 and TRBJ2-3, reads KAGVTQTPRYLIKTRGQQVTLSCSPISGHRSVSWYQQTPGQGLQFLFEYFSETQRNKGNFPGRFSGRQFSNSRSEMNVSTLELGDSALYLCASSLGPLGPTDTQYFGPGTRLTVL.

Written as DNA, the CDR3 is TGTGCCAGCAGTTTAGTTGGTTACCCCACAGATACGCAGTATTTT. Its translation: CASSLVGYPTDTQYF. This chain connects TRBV27 to TRBJ2-3; D is uncertain. Trimming shortened V by 2 bases and J by 2 bases, and 11 bases separated the two germline ends. This CDR3 region has 15 residues. Germline V lookup: CDR1 MNHEY, CDR2 SMNVEV (reference sequence).

The chain uses TRBV7-8 and TRBJ1-2; 7 bases line up with TRBD1. Looked up from germline, CDR1 is SGHVS and CDR2 is FQNEAQ. With 4 bases clipped from V and 2 bases from J, the junction kept 4 bases outside the gene matches. The CDR3 consists of 14 residues. As DNA, the CDR3 is TGTGCCAGCAGCTCAAGGGGACAGAACTATGGCTACACCTTC. As protein: CASSSRGQNYGYTF.

The chain carries TRBV4-2 and TRBJ1-2; 8 nucleotides line up with TRBD1. CDR3 size: 16 residues. The J segment lost 7 bases and the V segment lost 0 bases, leaving 10 bases of the junction unmatched. Germline V CDR1 and CDR2: LGHNA, YNFKEQ. The CDR3 here is CASSQESTGGMPGYTF. The CDR3 region has the DNA TGTGCCAGCAGCCAAGAATCTACAGGGGGGATGCCTGGCTACACCTTC.

The V and J genes are TRBV9 and TRBJ1-5; a weak D match, TRBD1 (5 bases). V lost 0 bases and J lost 1, with 11 bases in between. Per the germline V gene, CDR1 is SGDLS and CDR2 is YYNGEE. The CDR3 extends over 16 amino acids. The DNA of the CDR3 is TGTGCCAGCAGCGTAGATCCGGGGGTGAGCAATCAGCCCCAGCATTTT. This codes for CASSVDPGVSNQPQHF.

The rearrangement joins TRBV12-5 to TRBJ1-1; D is unclear. This CDR3 comprises 13 residues. V shed 3 bases and J shed 5 bases, with 10 bases lying between them. Germline loops: CDR1 LGHNT, CDR2 FRNRAP. The CDR3 DNA follows: TGTGCTAGTGGTTTCTCCCGGGATACTGAAGCTTTCTTT. This codes for CASGFSRDTEAFF.

The rearrangement links TRBV29-1 to TRBJ2-7; 7 nucleotides align to TRBD2. Germline CDR1 reads SQVTM; CDR2 reads ANQGSEA. Trimming took 4 bases from V and 0 from J; bases not matched to a gene: 0. The CDR3 has 12 amino acids. CDR3 in amino acids: CSVAGGSYEQYF. The CDR3 nucleotides are TGCAGCGTTGCGGGAGGCTCCTACGAGCAGTACTTC.

The gene calls are TRBV18 and TRBJ1-1, with D maybe TRBD1 (5 bases). Germline values: CDR1 KGHSH, CDR2 LQKENI. V was shortened by 6 bases and J by 10 bases, with 24 bases between the two germline ends. This CDR3 comprises 15 residues. For the CDR3, the DNA is TGTGCCAGCTCGCCTGACATTATTTACAGGTTTAGAGCTTTCTTT. Its protein product is CASSPDIIYRFRAFF. Variable domain in full (rest from reference TRBV18 and TRBJ1-1): NAGVMQNPRHLVRRRGQEARLRCSPMKGHSHVYWYRQLPEEGLKFMVYLQKENIIDESGMPKERFSAEFPKEGPSILRIQQVVRGDSAAYFCASSPDIIYRFRAFFGQGTRLTVV.